What follows describes a single T cell receptor beta chain. This clonotype was counted at least ten times. Its antigen target is currently unknown. Base qualities are not provided; no much larger clone lies one nucleotide away. This sample was included in a study of T cell repertoires in cytomegalovirus infection (dated by TCRdb to about 2019). Some background on the complete study: Because public TCR beta signatures pointed to carriage of CMV infection together with the matching HLA type, the HLA type of each donor mattered for the analysis. The paper's findings and limits, for the study overall: The ex vivo response was dominated by HLA-C-restricted CMV-specific TCR beta clonotypes, which also provided the single most frequent clonotype in two of eight donors. Carriers of CMV infection plus the relevant HLA type were discriminated by the cumulative frequency of public TCR beta family members in the study cohort and in an independent roughly 400-donor cohort.

From the cysteine up to the phenylalanine, the CDR3 has a length of 15 residues. Only the CDR3 DNA is retained, 45 bases long and in frame from the first base. Ends trimmed: V by 6 bases, J by 0 bases; bases unmatched to a gene: 6. According to the germline V gene, CDR1 reads SGHVS and CDR2 reads FQNEAQ. Sequencing relied on an Illumina HiSeq 1500. Through fastp at Q25 and MiXCR, TCRdb rebuilt clones from the public reads, retaining in-frame beta chains. Rows merge per CDR3 protein into single entries with the most common DNA and genes. In all, the sample holds around 120,000 distinct CDR3 sequences, and more than 20% of those were seen once. Around 32% of the sample is taken by the ten largest.

The sequence links TRBV7-8 to TRBJ2-3; 7 middle bases align to TRBD2. The sequenced sample was PBMCs, sequenced either directly or after in vitro stimulation (not recorded which). This sequence was found in a human donor in good health (CMV status not recorded). Some clones in this sample may be carry-over from other donors' samples. The nucleotide sequence is given as TGTGCCAGCAGACCAACTAGCGATAGCACAGATACGCAGTATTTT. Its translation reads: CASRPTSDSTDTQYF.